A selection of T cell receptor beta chains follows, all from one sample in a study of OX40 agonist ivuxolimab in advanced cancers. Here immunoSEQ multiplex PCR was the method, and the copy in TCRdb shows in-frame clones only, minus some. The sample records more than 75,000 clones, around 90% being singletons. The source material was CD4+ or CD8+ T cells sorted from blood, sampled in a trial of the OX40 agonist ivuxolimab. The receptor source for this set is an adult with an advanced solid tumor such as melanoma, head and neck, liver or kidney cancer. The CDR3 runs from the conserved cysteine through the conserved F or W. The order of the fields is D gene, J gene, clone size, V gene, CDR3 DNA, CDR3 protein. The D gene is left open where the match is weak. Expanded clones get a size class; other rows say once, few or many, or leave the size out.

>-|TRBJ2-7|-|TRBV9
TGTGCCAGCAGCCCTCAACCCGGGGCAGGTGGCTACGAGCAGTACTTC
CASSPQPGAGGYEQYF
>-|TRBJ2-3|-|TRBV19
TGTGCCAGTAGTATGCGGGGGACAGTTAACACAGATACGCAGTATTTT
CASSMRGTVNTDTQYF
>-|TRBJ2-6|-|TRBV7-6
TGTGCCAGCAGCTCTCGGGGACGGAGTACCTCTGGGGCCAACGTCCTGACTTTC
CASSSRGRSTSGANVLTF
>-|TRBJ1-5|once|TRBV4-1
TGCGCCAGCAGCCAAGAAAACAGGTATCAGCCCCAGCATTTT
CASSQENRYQPQHF
>-|TRBJ1-1|-|TRBV4-3
TGCGCCAGCAGCCAAGGATATTTGGACACTGAAGCTTTCTTT
CASSQGYLDTEAFF
>TRBD1|TRBJ1-5|-|TRBV6-5
TGTGCCAGCAGTTATCTCTTACCGGGACAGCCCTATTTT
CASSYLLPGQPYF
>TRBD2|TRBJ2-5|-|TRBV9
TGTGCCAGCAGCCCCCGGAGGGCAGCGGGGGGGCCAGAGACCCAGTACTTC
CASSPRRAAGGPETQYF
>TRBD1|TRBJ1-2|-|TRBV30
TGTGCCTGGAGTGTACGTGGCAGGGGGCTCCTTCATGGCTACACCTTC
CAWSVRGRGLLHGYTF
>TRBD1|TRBJ2-3|-|TRBV5-1
TGCGCCAGCAGCTTCGGGACAGGGGCCGATACGCAGTATTTT
CASSFGTGADTQYF
>-|TRBJ2-3|-|TRBV18
TGTGCCAGCTCACCCCTCTCAGGAGTATCCTCCGATACGCAGTATTTT
CASSPLSGVSSDTQYF
>-|TRBJ1-6|-|TRBV30
TGTGCCTGGAGTGGGATGAAAGGTTCACCCCTCCACTTT
CAWSGMKGSPLHF
>-|TRBJ2-3|-|TRBV4-1
TGCGCCAGCAGGACATACAGGGTGGCAGATACGCAGTATTTT
CASRTYRVADTQYF
>-|TRBJ2-7|-|TRBV18
TGTGCCAGCTCACCACCAAACGGGGGTGAAAACTACGAGCAGTACTTC
CASSPPNGGENYEQYF
>TRBD2|TRBJ2-1|-|TRBV9
TGTGCCAGCAGCCCGAGGACTAGCGGGGGCTCCAATGAGCAGTTCTTC
CASSPRTSGGSNEQFF
>TRBD1|TRBJ1-1|-|TRBV7-2
TGTGCCAGCAGCTTACAGGGGGGAACTGAAGCTTTCTTT
CASSLQGGTEAFF
>-|TRBJ1-5|-|TRBV19
TGTGCCAGTAGTACTATTTTAAACAGGTATAGCAATCAGCCCCAGCATTTT
CASSTILNRYSNQPQHF
>-|TRBJ1-6|-|TRBV4-1
TGCGCCAGCAGCCAGGTCGAAGGGCTGAATTCACCCCTCCACTTT
CASSQVEGLNSPLHF
>TRBD1|TRBJ1-6|few|TRBV4-1
TGCGCCAGCAGCACTGGGGACAGGGGGTATTCACCCCTCCACTTT
CASSTGDRGYSPLHF
>TRBD2|TRBJ2-7|-|TRBV4-3
TGCGCCAGCAGCCAAGACAGCGGGGGTGCTTACGAGCAGTACTTC
CASSQDSGGAYEQYF
>-|TRBJ1-2|-|TRBV28
TGTGCCAGCAGAACGACCGTTAACTATGGCTACACCTTC
CASRTTVNYGYTF
>TRBD1|TRBJ2-7|-|TRBV19
TGTGCCAGTAGTAACTCCGGGACAGGGTCCAAATCCAGCGAGCAGTACTTC
CASSNSGTGSKSSEQYF
>-|TRBJ2-7|-|TRBV7-6
TGTGCCAGCAGCCCCGGCCGGGGAAGGAAGGACGAGCAGTACTTC
CASSPGRGRKDEQYF
>TRBD2|TRBJ2-5|-|TRBV9
TGTGCCAGCAGCGTAGGCAGGACTAGCGGGGGGGAGACCCAGTACTTC
CASSVGRTSGGETQYF
>-|TRBJ1-1|-|TRBV5-4
TGTGCCAGCAGCTTGGAGGCTGGGAACACTGAAGCTTTCTTT
CASSLEAGNTEAFF
>-|TRBJ2-2|-|TRBV6-6
TGTGCCAGCAGCAGGGGTAGCGCCAACACCGGGGAGCTGTTTTTT
CASSRGSANTGELFF
>TRBD2|TRBJ2-7|-|TRBV6-1
TGTGCCAGTGGACTAGTCCACGAGCAGTACTTC
CASGLVHEQYF
>TRBD2|TRBJ2-1|-|TRBV18
TGTGCCAGCTCACCATCAAGCGGGAGCCCCTACAATGAGCAGTTCTTC
CASSPSSGSPYNEQFF
>-|TRBJ2-3|-|TRBV11-2
TGTGCCAGCAGCCCCAGCACAGATACGCAGTATTTT
CASSPSTDTQYF
>TRBD2|TRBJ2-7|-|TRBV7-2
TGTGCCAGCGTACCAACCCCGGCTAGCGGGTACGAGCAGTACTTC
CASVPTPASGYEQYF
>TRBD2|TRBJ2-5|-|TRBV9
TGTGCCAGCAGCGTAGGCCCAGCGGGAGGGCGAGAGACCCAGTACTTC
CASSVGPAGGRETQYF
>TRBD1|TRBJ2-5|-|TRBV19
TGTGCCAGTAGGAATGGACAGGGCCTACAAGAGACCCAGTACTTC
CASRNGQGLQETQYF
>-|TRBJ2-1|-|TRBV25-1
TGTGCCAGCAGGGATGCAGGGGTGGGGCAGTTCTTC
CASRDAGVGQFF
>TRBD1|TRBJ1-1|-|TRBV7-3
TGTGCCAGCAGTCCAGGGACAGGGCGCACTGAAGCTTTCTTT
CASSPGTGRTEAFF
>-|TRBJ2-3|-|TRBV10-3
TGTGCCATCAGTGTACAGGGAACAGATACGCAGTATTTT
CAISVQGTDTQYF
>-|TRBJ2-1|-|TRBV5-1
TGCGCCAGCAGCTCTCACGGGACGGCTGGATACAATGAGCAGTTCTTC
CASSSHGTAGYNEQFF
>TRBD2|TRBJ2-3|-|TRBV6-1
TGTGCCAGCAGTGAAAGTCCCCTAGCGGGCCTCACAGATACGCAGTATTTT
CASSESPLAGLTDTQYF
>-|TRBJ2-5|-|TRBV6-1
TGTGCCAGCAGACAGGGCCTACAAGAGACCCAGTACTTC
CASRQGLQETQYF
>-|TRBJ1-5|-|TRBV4-1
TGCGCCAGCAGCTATGACGGGAATCAGCCCCAGCATTTT
CASSYDGNQPQHF
>-|TRBJ2-4|-|TRBV19
TGTGCCAGTAGTATAGGGGGTACCTTCAGGGCTGAAGCCAAAAACATTCAGTACTTC
CASSIGGTFRAEAKNIQYF
>TRBD1|TRBJ1-5|-|TRBV5-1
TGCGCCAGCAGCCTGGGGACAGGGGATAATCAGCCCCAGCATTTT
CASSLGTGDNQPQHF
>-|TRBJ2-7|-|TRBV21-1
TGTGCCAGCAGCAAGAGACGGGGCTACGAGCAGTACTTC
CASSKRRGYEQYF